The T cell receptor beta chain under discussion was sequenced for a study of T-cell memory formation after mild COVID-19. The CDR3 contains 15 residues. V gave up 2 bases and J gave up 0 bases, with 8 bases separating them. CDR1 and CDR2 from the germline V gene are SGHTA and FQGNSA. TCR alpha and TCR beta cDNA libraries carrying sample barcodes and UMIs were produced by 5'RACE using constant-segment primers. TCRdb analysed the 5' RACE reads with MiXCR anew, one entry per CDR3 protein. The data contain under 600,000 distinct CDR3 sequences, less than 25% of them singletons. This clonotype was found many times.

This chain joins TRBV7-2 and TRBJ2-4; D unresolved. This TCR was sampled from an adult woman who had mild COVID-19 (a few samples of this study predate the infection). Cell type and time point are not known. Source material: PBMCs or a T cell subset sorted from them (not recorded which). The DNA of the CDR3 is TGTGCCAGCAGCTTATCCGGGTTAGCCAAAAACATTCAGTACTTC. Translated: CASSLSGLAKNIQYF.